This T cell receptor beta chain was identified in a study of shared clonotypes between healthy human individuals. Study context: Each donor had three CD4 naive, three CD4 memory, two CD8 naive and one CD8 memory plate.

CDR1 KGHSH and CDR2 LQKENI come from the germline V gene. The CDR3 is 14 amino acids. V dropped 1 base and J dropped 5; count of bases not matched to a gene: 4. Donors comprised healthy HIV-negative adults lacking recent acute infections or vaccinations. Every donor, a Caucasian adult, lived in Nashville, Tennessee. Researchers partitioned CD4+ cells into CD45RA+ naive and CD45RA-negative memory subsets. Sequenced by immunoSEQ multiplex PCR; TCRdb stores in-frame clones only, minus some. The sample records about 530,000 clones, about 96% being singletons. The gene calls are TRBV18 and TRBJ2-7, with 8 bases lining up with TRBD1. The sample consisted of naive CD4+ T cells sorted from blood. The sample's subset: CD45RA+ positively selected. This TCR was sampled from a woman aged 25 to 45 in good health. The CDR3 nucleotides are TGTGCCAGCTCACCACTCGACAGGGGCAACGAGCAGTACTTC. It yields the protein CASSPLDRGNEQYF.